A selection of T cell receptor beta chains follows, all from one sample in a study of blood T cell repertoires in COVID-19. Libraries were prepared by immunoSEQ multiplex PCR; TCRdb keeps only in-frame clonotypes and omits some of them. This sample has approximately 330,000 clones, with around 91% found just once. Input material: peripheral blood. The receptors stem from a woman in her forties with COVID-19, enrolled during active disease. The CDR3 runs from the conserved cysteine through the conserved F or W. The order of the fields is V gene, J gene, D gene, clone size, CDR3 DNA, CDR3 protein. D genes are given only for firm matches. Clone size is given for some rows only: seen once, a few or many times, or a class if the clone is expanded.

V gene: TRBV5-6
J gene: TRBJ1-4
D gene: TRBD1
clone size: NA
CDR3 DNA: TGTGCCAGCAGCTTGGACCCAGGGGGACCTAGTAAACTGTTTTTT
CDR3 protein: CASSLDPGGPSKLFF

V gene: TRBV27
J gene: TRBJ2-1
D gene: NA
clone size: NA
CDR3 DNA: TGTGCCAGCAGTTTATCTGGGCTGTTTAATGAGCAGTTCTTC
CDR3 protein: CASSLSGLFNEQFF

V gene: TRBV27
J gene: TRBJ2-5
D gene: NA
clone size: NA
CDR3 DNA: TGTGCCAGCAGCCCGCTCACAGGGTCGGAAGAGACCCAGTACTTC
CDR3 protein: CASSPLTGSEETQYF

V gene: TRBV9
J gene: TRBJ1-1
D gene: TRBD1
clone size: NA
CDR3 DNA: TGTGCCAGCAGCCCGAGGACAGGGCGCGCTGAAGCTTTCTTT
CDR3 protein: CASSPRTGRAEAFF

V gene: TRBV1
J gene: TRBJ1-2
D gene: NA
clone size: once
CDR3 DNA: TGCACCAGCAGCCAAGTGGCTTCGGGACAGGGTATAAGAACCTTC
CDR3 protein: CTSSQVASGQGIRTF

V gene: TRBV6-5
J gene: TRBJ1-4
D gene: NA
clone size: NA
CDR3 DNA: TGTGCCAGCTCAAAGGGAGGATTGGTTGAAAAACTGTTTTTT
CDR3 protein: CASSKGGLVEKLFF

V gene: TRBV5-5
J gene: TRBJ1-1
D gene: NA
clone size: NA
CDR3 DNA: TGTGCCAGCAGCTTGAGACAGGCGTCGCAAGCTTTCTTT
CDR3 protein: CASSLRQASQAFF

V gene: TRBV28
J gene: TRBJ1-2
D gene: TRBD1
clone size: NA
CDR3 DNA: TGTGCCACCCTACCCCCCGACAGGGGCTCCACTAACTATGGCTACACCTTC
CDR3 protein: CATLPPDRGSTNYGYTF

V gene: TRBV6-2/TRBV6-3
J gene: TRBJ1-1
D gene: TRBD1
clone size: NA
CDR3 DNA: TGTGCCAGCAGTACCCCTCGGGACAGGGGGCGCCGGGTTGAAGCTTTCTTT
CDR3 protein: CASSTPRDRGRRVEAFF

V gene: TRBV7-2
J gene: TRBJ2-7
D gene: TRBD2
clone size: NA
CDR3 DNA: TGTGCCAGCAGCTCTTTAGCGGGTAGATACGAGCAGTACTTC
CDR3 protein: CASSSLAGRYEQYF

V gene: TRBV6-6
J gene: TRBJ1-1
D gene: NA
clone size: NA
CDR3 DNA: TGTGCCAGCAGTTACTCTTCCAGTTCGAACACTGAAGCTTTCTTT
CDR3 protein: CASSYSSSSNTEAFF

V gene: TRBV19
J gene: TRBJ1-2
D gene: NA
clone size: NA
CDR3 DNA: TGTGCCAGTAGTAGTACAGGGAGAGGAAACTATGGCTACACCTTC
CDR3 protein: CASSSTGRGNYGYTF

V gene: TRBV5-1
J gene: TRBJ2-7
D gene: NA
clone size: few
CDR3 DNA: TGCGCCAGCAGCTTGGCTTCACAAAGCTACGAGCAGTACTTC
CDR3 protein: CASSLASQSYEQYF

V gene: TRBV27
J gene: TRBJ2-2
D gene: TRBD1
clone size: NA
CDR3 DNA: TGTGCCAGCAGAAGGAGACAGGGTGACACCGGGGAGCTGTTTTTT
CDR3 protein: CASRRRQGDTGELFF

V gene: TRBV24-1
J gene: TRBJ2-2
D gene: TRBD1
clone size: NA
CDR3 DNA: TGTGCCACCAGTCTATCAGGGGGCACCGGGGAGCTGTTTTTT
CDR3 protein: CATSLSGGTGELFF

V gene: TRBV10-2
J gene: TRBJ1-4
D gene: TRBD1
clone size: NA
CDR3 DNA: TGCGCCAGTCAGCAGGGGGCAGAAAAACTGTTTTTT
CDR3 protein: CASQQGAEKLFF